This TCR beta chain was identified during a study of T cell responses to AZD1222 COVID-19 vaccine. Study-wide background: Second doses were pooled across both intervals (about 4 or about 12 weeks). Study observations and caveats: CD4 TCRs covered the whole spike, strongest at regions 160-218 and 743-854. The donor cohort was predominantly white British with a female majority, and clonal diversity may have been underestimated. Baseline serology detected seropositivity in only six AZD1222 recipients.

A word on this clone: The antigen is unknown.

This table comes from immunoSEQ multiplex PCR, and its TCRdb copy is limited to in-frame clones, with some not included. The sample records 150,000 to 200,000 clones, roughly 93% being singletons. Germline CDR1 reads SEHNR; CDR2 reads FQNEAQ (reference sequence). The CDR3 is 14 amino acids. The V and J ends lost 8 bases and 5 bases respectively, with 16 bases between them. The input for sequencing was peripheral blood, taken on day 0 of AZD1222 vaccination. The source of this sequence is an adult in good health. The chain uses TRBV7-9 and TRBJ1-5; D is possibly TRBD1 (6 bases). The CDR3 region has the DNA TGTGCCAGCTCCGGGGGACATTGGGATCAGCCCCAGCATTTT. As protein: CASSGGHWDQPQHF.